The clone carrying this T cell receptor (beta chain) occurred many times. Its antigen remains unidentified. Genomic DNA was employed as the template in profiling TCR beta VDJ and CDR3. TCRdb recomputed calls from the reads with MiXCR, one row per CDR3 protein. The data contain 17,000 or so distinct CDR3 sequences, approximately 38% of them singletons. This specimen comes from a study of CD8+CD57+ T cells in acquired aplastic anemia. Whole-study findings and limits: Patients had around 30 CD8+ CDR3 sequences in common with controls (the shared set). Measurement in patients showed lower diversity in CD8+CD57+ cells than in total CD4+ and CD8+ pools.

Germline-derived CDR1 and CDR2 are MGHRA and YSYEKL. The V end lost 0 bases, the J end lost 6 bases, and 9 bases lay between the germline ends. This CDR3 comprises 14 residues. All patients picked for sequencing had shown, by flow cytometry, an expansion of CD8+CD57+ cells. Likewise sequenced, in a sixth of the 12 patients, were the CD8+CD57+ effector memory cells. At the time of blood sampling, patients had not yet received any therapy. The TCR was taken from a human donor with aplastic anemia. Sample: CD8+CD57+ T cells sorted from PBMCs. Subset defined: bead-enriched CD8+CD57+ effector memory T cells from SAA patients. The chain uses TRBV4-1 and TRBJ1-5; the D is unclear. The CDR3 DNA reads as TGCGCCAGCAGCCAAGAAGTGGCCTTTCAGCCCCAGCATTTT. It encodes CASSQEVAFQPQHF.